Listed below are T cell receptor beta chains from one sample, sequenced in a study of regulatory T cells in long-lasting Graves disease. Each CDR3 protein gets one entry after TCRdb re-called the multiplex PCR reads with MiXCR. This sample has roughly 490,000 distinct CDR3 sequences, with approximately 22% found just once. Source: peripheral blood mononuclear cells (PBMCs), taken when the disease was refractory, from a patient treated with antithyroid drugs. Receptor source: a female donor with Graves disease. CDR3s include the opening cysteine and the closing phenylalanine or tryptophan. The size of a clone is reported for some rows only, either as once, few or many, or as a class for expanded clones.

j_gene: TRBJ2-3; v_gene: TRBV2; abundance: few; CDR3aa: CASSDGGDTQYF
j_gene: TRBJ2-7; v_gene: TRBV20-1; abundance: few; CDR3aa: CSPSFIGGTSYEQYF
j_gene: TRBJ2-3; v_gene: TRBV7-9; abundance: .; CDR3aa: CASSSLPLKNF
j_gene: TRBJ2-4; v_gene: TRBV20-1; abundance: few; CDR3aa: CSATSGDIQYF
j_gene: TRBJ1-4; v_gene: TRBV28; abundance: many; CDR3aa: CASSSAASDRDEKLFF
j_gene: TRBJ2-7; v_gene: TRBV19; abundance: few; CDR3aa: CASSIPMGEQYF
j_gene: TRBJ2-1; v_gene: TRBV6-5; abundance: .; CDR3aa: CASSYSSGNLNRYNEQFF
j_gene: TRBJ1-5; v_gene: TRBV20-1; abundance: .; CDR3aa: CSARAVEGLSNQPQHF
j_gene: TRBJ1-2; v_gene: TRBV4-3; abundance: .; CDR3aa: CASSPEGDNYGYTF
j_gene: TRBJ2-3; v_gene: TRBV7-9; abundance: .; CDR3aa: CASSPLGAQYF
j_gene: TRBJ1-2; v_gene: TRBV20-1; abundance: .; CDR3aa: CSARATRGYGYTF
j_gene: TRBJ2-2; v_gene: TRBV9; abundance: .; CDR3aa: CASSVGIANTGELFF
j_gene: TRBJ2-4; v_gene: TRBV20-1; abundance: many; CDR3aa: CSASRRVGDIQYF